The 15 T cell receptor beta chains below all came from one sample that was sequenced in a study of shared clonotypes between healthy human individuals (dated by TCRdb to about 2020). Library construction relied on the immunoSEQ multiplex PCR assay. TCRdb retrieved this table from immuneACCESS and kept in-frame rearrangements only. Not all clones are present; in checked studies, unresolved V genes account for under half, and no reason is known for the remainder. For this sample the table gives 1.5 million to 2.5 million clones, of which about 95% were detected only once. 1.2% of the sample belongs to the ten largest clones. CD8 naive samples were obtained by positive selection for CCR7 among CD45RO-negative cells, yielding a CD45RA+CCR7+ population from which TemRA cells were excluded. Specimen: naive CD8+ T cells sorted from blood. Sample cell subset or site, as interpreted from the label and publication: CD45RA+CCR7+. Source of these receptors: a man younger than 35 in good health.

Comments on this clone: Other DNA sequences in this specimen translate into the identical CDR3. The CDR3, as DNA: TGCGCCAGCAGCTTACTAGCGGGGGGCCCGAGCTCCTACAATGAGCAGTTCTTC. Its translation: CASSLLAGGPSSYNEQFF. The V and J genes are TRBV5-1 and TRBJ2-1; TRBD2 agrees at 12 bases. There are 18 residues in the CDR3. CDR1 is SGHRS, CDR2 YFSETQ, per germline. The V gene end was trimmed by 2 bases and the J gene end by 0 bases; junction bases not matched to a gene: 6.

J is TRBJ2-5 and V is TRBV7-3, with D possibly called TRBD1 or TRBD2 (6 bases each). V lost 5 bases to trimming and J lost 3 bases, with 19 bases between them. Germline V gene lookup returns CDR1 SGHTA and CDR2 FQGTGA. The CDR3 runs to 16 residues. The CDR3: CASSPQGLGLEETQYF. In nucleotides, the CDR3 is TGTGCCAGCAGCCCACAGGGACTGGGGCTCGAAGAGACCCAGTACTTC.

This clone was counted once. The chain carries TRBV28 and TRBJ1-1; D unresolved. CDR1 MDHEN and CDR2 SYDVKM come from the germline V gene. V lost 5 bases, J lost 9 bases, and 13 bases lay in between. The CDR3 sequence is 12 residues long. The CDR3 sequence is CASSLRQTQAFF. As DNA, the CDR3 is TGTGCCAGCAGTCTCCGTCAGACCCAAGCTTTCTTT.

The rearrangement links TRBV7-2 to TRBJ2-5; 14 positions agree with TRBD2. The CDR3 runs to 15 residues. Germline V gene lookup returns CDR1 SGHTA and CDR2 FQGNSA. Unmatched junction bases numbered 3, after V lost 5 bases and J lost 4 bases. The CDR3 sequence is CASSPGTSGRETQYF. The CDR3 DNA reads TGTGCCAGCAGCCCCGGGACTAGCGGGAGAGAGACCCAGTACTTC.

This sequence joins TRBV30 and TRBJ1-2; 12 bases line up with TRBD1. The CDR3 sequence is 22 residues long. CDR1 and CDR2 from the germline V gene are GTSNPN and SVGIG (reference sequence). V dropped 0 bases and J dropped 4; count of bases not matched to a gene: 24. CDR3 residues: CAWSVLRDRDRGRVTKVYGYTF. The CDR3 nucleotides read TGTGCCTGGAGTGTATTAAGAGACCGGGACAGGGGGCGCGTCACCAAGGTCTATGGCTACACCTTC.

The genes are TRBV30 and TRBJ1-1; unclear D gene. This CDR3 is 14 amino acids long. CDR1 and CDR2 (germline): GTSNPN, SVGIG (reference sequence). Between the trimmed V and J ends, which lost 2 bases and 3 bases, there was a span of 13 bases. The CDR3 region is CAWSWTGRDTEAFF. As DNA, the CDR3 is TGTGCCTGGAGTTGGACCGGTAGGGACACTGAAGCTTTCTTT.

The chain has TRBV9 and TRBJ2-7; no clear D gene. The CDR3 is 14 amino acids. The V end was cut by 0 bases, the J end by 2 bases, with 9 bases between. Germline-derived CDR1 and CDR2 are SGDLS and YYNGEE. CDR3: CASSVGQTAYEQYF. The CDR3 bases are TGTGCCAGCAGCGTAGGGCAGACCGCCTACGAGCAGTACTTC.

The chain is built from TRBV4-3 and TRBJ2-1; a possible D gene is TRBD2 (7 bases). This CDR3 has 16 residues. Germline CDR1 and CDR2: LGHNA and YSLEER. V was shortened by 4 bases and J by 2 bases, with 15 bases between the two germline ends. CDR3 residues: CASSRGERDTYNEQFF. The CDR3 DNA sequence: TGCGCCAGCAGCCGGGGAGAGCGGGACACCTACAATGAGCAGTTCTTC.

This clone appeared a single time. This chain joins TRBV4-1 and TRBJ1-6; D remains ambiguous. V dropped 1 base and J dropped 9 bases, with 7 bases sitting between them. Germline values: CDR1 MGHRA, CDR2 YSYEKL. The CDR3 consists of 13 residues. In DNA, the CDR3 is TGCGCCAGCAGCCAAGGGCTAAGTTCACCCCTCCACTTT. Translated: CASSQGLSSPLHF.

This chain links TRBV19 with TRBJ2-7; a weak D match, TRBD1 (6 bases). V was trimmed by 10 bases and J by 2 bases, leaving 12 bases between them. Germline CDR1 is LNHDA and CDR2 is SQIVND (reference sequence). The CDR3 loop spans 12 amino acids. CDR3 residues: CATRAGAYEQYF. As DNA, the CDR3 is TGTGCCACCCGCGCAGGGGCCTACGAGCAGTACTTC.

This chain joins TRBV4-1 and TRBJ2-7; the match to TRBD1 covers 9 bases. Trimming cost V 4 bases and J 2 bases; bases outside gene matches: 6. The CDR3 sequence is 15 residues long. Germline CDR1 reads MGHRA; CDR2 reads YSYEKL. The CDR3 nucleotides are TGCGCCAGCAGCCTGCGGACAGGGGACACCTACGAGCAGTACTTC. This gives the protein CASSLRTGDTYEQYF.

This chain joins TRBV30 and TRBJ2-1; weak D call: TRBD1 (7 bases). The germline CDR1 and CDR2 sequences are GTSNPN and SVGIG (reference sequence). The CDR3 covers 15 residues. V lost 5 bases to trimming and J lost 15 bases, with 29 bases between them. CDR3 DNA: TGTGCCTGGGTAGCGGTCCCCATGACAGGGAAGGGGACGTTCTTC. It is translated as CAWVAVPMTGKGTFF.

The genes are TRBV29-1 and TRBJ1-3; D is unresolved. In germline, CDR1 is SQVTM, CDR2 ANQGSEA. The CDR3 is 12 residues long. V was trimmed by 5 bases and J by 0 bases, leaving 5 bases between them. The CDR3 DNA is TGCAGCGTTCAAGCCTCTGGAAACACCATATATTTT. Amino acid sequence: CSVQASGNTIYF. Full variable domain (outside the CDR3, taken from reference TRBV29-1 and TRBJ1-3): SAVISQKPSRDICQRGTSLTIQCQVDSQVTMMFWYRQQPGQSLTLIATANQGSEATYESGFVIDKFPISRPNLTFSTLTVSNMSPEDSSIYLCSVQASGNTIYFGEGSWLTVV.

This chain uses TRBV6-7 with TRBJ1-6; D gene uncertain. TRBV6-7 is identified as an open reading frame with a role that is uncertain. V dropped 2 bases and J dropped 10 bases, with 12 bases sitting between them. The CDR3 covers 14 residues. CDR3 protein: CASSYPVVDSPLHF. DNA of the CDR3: TGTGCCAGCAGTTACCCCGTCGTTGACTCACCCCTCCACTTT.

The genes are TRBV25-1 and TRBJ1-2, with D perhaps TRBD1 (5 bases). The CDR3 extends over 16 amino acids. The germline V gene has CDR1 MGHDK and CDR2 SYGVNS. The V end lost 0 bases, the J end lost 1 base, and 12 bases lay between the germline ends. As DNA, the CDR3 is TGTGCCAGCAGTGAATATGGGGCAGAAAGTAACTATGGCTACACCTTC. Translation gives CASSEYGAESNYGYTF.